The present T cell receptor (beta chain) was sequenced within a study of CD8+CD57+ T cells in acquired aplastic anemia. The CDR3 consists of 15 residues. Deletions cut 7 bases from V and 1 base from J, with 13 bases between. Germline CDR1 and CDR2: SNHLY and FYNNEI. CD8+CD57+ cell expansion had been shown by flow cytometry in patients chosen for sequencing. Both TCR beta VDJ combination and CDR3 sequence profiling were carried out. Genomic DNA was the template for this profiling. Using its own MiXCR run on the reads, TCRdb lists one record per CDR3 protein. This sample has approximately 180,000 distinct CDR3 sequences, with over 40% found just once.

The material sequenced was sorted CD4+, CD8+, or CD8+CD57+ T cells (not recorded which) from PBMCs. The TCR originated in a human donor with aplastic anemia. The gene calls are TRBV2 and TRBJ2-2, with D tentatively TRBD2 (6 bases). For the CDR3, the DNA is TGTGCCAGCACCTCGGGACTTGTGAACACCGGGGAGCTGTTTTTT. This sequence encodes CASTSGLVNTGELFF.